This T cell receptor (beta chain) appears in the sequencing data of a study of CD8+ T cells in alopecia areata. Extracted RNA was reverse transcribed into cDNA, the sequencing template. Sequencing used immunoSEQ multiplex PCR; TCRdb keeps in-frame clones, though not all of them. Of under 150,000 clones detected, roughly four fifths appear once; the ten largest clones hold 20% to 25%. The sample's treatment: oral pan-JAK inhibitor, 5-10 mg twice daily. The clonotype originates from a human donor with alopecia areata. The sequences come from CD8+ T cells sorted from blood, collected at week 4, from a patient treated with tofacitinib.

CDR3 sequence (DNA): TGTGCCAGCTCACCGCGGACAGGGCCGAACACTGAAGCTTTCTTT. It codes for CASSPRTGPNTEAFF. The gene calls are TRBV18 and TRBJ1-1; TRBD1 aligns across 8 bases. The CDR3 length is 15 residues. The ends lost 3 bases at V and 1 base at J; junction bases unmatched: 4. The germline CDR1 and CDR2 sequences are KGHSH and LQKENI.